Below, 14 T cell receptor beta chains from the same sample are listed, as sequenced in a study of Ad26.COV2.S vaccination and SARS-CoV-2 variants. Treatment described: some 20 received Ad26.COV2.S at low or high dose, single or two shots; several received placebo; per-sample allocation not given. Following the first vaccine or placebo injection, samples were taken on day 63. Sequencing was performed with immunoSEQ multiplex PCR; in TCRdb, only in-frame clones are kept and a portion is missing. The data show hundreds of thousands of clones, about 89% seen once. The specimen comprised peripheral blood, sampled in a trial of Ad26.COV2.S vaccine versus placebo. The receptor set was obtained from a person aged 18 to 65 who received the Ad26.COV2.S COVID-19 vaccine or a placebo.

The V call is TRBV19, the J call TRBJ1-4; tentative D call: TRBD1 (5 bases). Germline assignment: CDR1 LNHDA and CDR2 SQIVND (reference sequence). The germline V and J ends were trimmed by 2 bases and 5 bases, with 9 bases remaining between them. The CDR3 sequence is 14 residues long. The CDR3 nucleotides are TGTGCCAGTAGTATAACGACAGAGAATGAAAAACTGTTTTTT. This gives the protein CASSITTENEKLFF.

J is TRBJ2-1 and V is TRBV19; weak D call: TRBD2 (6 bases). The germline V and J ends were trimmed by 6 bases and 3 bases, with 12 bases remaining between them. Germline CDR1 reads LNHDA; CDR2 reads SQIVND (reference sequence). The CDR3 is 14 amino acids. DNA of the CDR3: TGTGCCAGTAGCGCCCGGGAGATCTACAATGAGCAGTTCTTC. Translated: CASSAREIYNEQFF.

V gene TRBV6-5 combines with J gene TRBJ2-7; D is unclear. V lost 0 bases and J 0 bases, leaving 12 bases between the germline ends. This CDR3 spans 16 amino acids. From germline, CDR1 is MNHEY and CDR2 SVGAGI. CDR3 DNA: TGTGCCAGCAGTTACTCGGCAGCGTCCTTCTCCTACGAGCAGTACTTC. This sequence encodes CASSYSAASFSYEQYF.

This clone has more than one count but fewer than ten. This CDR3 is CASSPRLEIPYEQYF. The CDR3 DNA is TGCGCCAGCAGCCCCCGACTAGAGATACCCTACGAGCAGTACTTC. The rearrangement joins TRBV5-1 to TRBJ2-7, with D tentatively TRBD2 (6 bases). Trimming removed 4 bases at V and 2 bases at J, with 16 bases between. Germline values: CDR1 SGHRS, CDR2 YFSETQ. This CDR3 spans 15 amino acids.

The rearrangement uses TRBV18 and TRBJ2-6; 10 bases map to TRBD1. Germline assignment: CDR1 KGHSH and CDR2 LQKENI. Germline trimming cut 2 bases from V and 7 bases from J; bases unmatched to any gene: 2. The CDR3 sequence is 15 residues long. CDR3 in amino acids: CASSPGTGEANVLTF. The CDR3 coding sequence is TGTGCCAGCTCACCAGGGACAGGGGAAGCCAACGTCCTGACTTTC.

The chain joins TRBV9 to TRBJ1-1, with a possible D match to TRBD1 (5 bases). CDR3 length: 12 amino acids. The V and J ends lost 4 bases and 11 bases respectively, with 15 bases between them. Per the germline V gene, CDR1 is SGDLS and CDR2 is YYNGEE. The CDR3: CASSPWGEGAFF. In nucleotides, the CDR3 is TGTGCCAGCAGCCCGTGGGGGGAGGGGGCTTTCTTT.

This chain uses TRBV7-2 with TRBJ1-1; D gene unclear. Germline V gene data show CDR1 as SGHTA and CDR2 as FQGNSA. This CDR3 is 13 amino acids long. V shed 4 bases and J shed 0 bases, with 6 bases lying between them. CDR3 DNA: TGTGCCAGCAGCTCAGAGGTGAACACTGAAGCTTTCTTT. Its translation is CASSSEVNTEAFF.

The chain carries TRBV19 and TRBJ1-2, with a tentative D call TRBD1 (6 bases). The CDR3 runs 16 residues. V was clipped by 0 bases and J by 2 bases, with 13 bases between them. Germline loops: CDR1 LNHDA, CDR2 SQIVND (reference sequence). This chain's CDR3 is CASSIDPGHVNYGYTF. The CDR3 DNA sequence: TGTGCCAGTAGTATAGATCCGGGACACGTAAACTATGGCTACACCTTC.

The V gene is TRBV6-1, the J gene TRBJ2-1; D remains unclear. Germline CDR1 is MNHNS and CDR2 is SASEGT. The CDR3 runs to 15 residues. V was pared by 1 base and J by 9 bases, with 16 bases between. This chain's CDR3 is CASSEDRRAHGEQFF. The CDR3 bases are TGTGCCAGCAGTGAAGACAGAAGGGCACACGGTGAGCAGTTCTTC.

V usage is TRBV10-3 and J usage is TRBJ1-5, with D possibly matching TRBD1 (5 bases). In germline, CDR1 is ENHRY, CDR2 SYGVKD. The CDR3 is 16 amino acids. The ends were cut back, 3 bases at V and 1 base at J, with 13 bases in the middle. CDR3 residues: CAISDTGGMSNQPQHF. CDR3 nucleotide sequence: TGTGCCATCAGTGATACGGGGGGTATGAGCAATCAGCCCCAGCATTTT.

The J gene is TRBJ1-2, the V gene TRBV24-1; 9 nucleotides align to TRBD1. Germline V gene lookup returns CDR1 KGHDR and CDR2 SFDVKD. The CDR3 totals 14 residues. The trim removed 3 bases at V and 6 bases at J, leaving 4 bases unmatched. CDR3 sequence: CATSDPTGGDGYTF. The CDR3, as DNA: TGTGCCACCAGTGATCCGACAGGGGGTGATGGCTACACCTTC.

This chain joins TRBV19 and TRBJ1-3, with no clear D. V lost 10 bases and J lost 0, with 13 bases in between. Germline V lookup: CDR1 LNHDA, CDR2 SQIVND (reference sequence). The CDR3 length is 14 residues. The CDR3 protein is CATRDRVSGNTIYF. In nucleotides, the CDR3 is TGTGCCACAAGAGACCGTGTCTCTGGAAACACCATATATTTT.

The chain couples TRBV11-2 to TRBJ2-5; 7 positions agree with TRBD2. The CDR3 contains 15 residues. The V gene's germline CDR1 is SGHAT and CDR2 FQNNGV. Trimming at V came to 5 bases and at J to 2 bases, leaving 8 bases not matched to a gene. CDR3 sequence reads: CASSTQAGGQETQYF. CDR3 DNA: TGTGCCAGCAGCACCCAGGCCGGGGGGCAAGAGACCCAGTACTTC.

This chain links TRBV5-1 with TRBJ1-5; 9 bases are a match to TRBD1. This CDR3 is 14 amino acids long. Germline-derived CDR1 and CDR2 are SGHRS and YFSETQ. Losses at the gene ends were 1 base for V and 8 bases for J; bases not matched to a gene: 4. This CDR3 reads CASSLTGGGEPQHF. CDR3 sequence (DNA): TGCGCCAGCAGCTTGACAGGGGGCGGTGAGCCCCAGCATTTT.